This TCR beta chain appears in the sequencing data of a study of CD8+CD57+ T cells in acquired aplastic anemia. About the research overall: The study obtained an average of around 2.9 ug of DNA from sorted CD4+ and CD8+ cells. Overall study findings and caveats: Significant differences in CD8+ Simpson's diversity were not observed between patients and controls. Fewer than 35 shared CD8+ CDR3s appeared highly expressed within patients' immunodominant clones.

With regard to this clonotype: Its specificity is not known.

The authors sequenced patients whose flow cytometry had shown CD8+CD57+ cell expansion. The TCR beta profiling, which covered VDJ combination and CDR3 sequence, was carried out using genomic DNA as the template. TCRdb processed the reads anew with MiXCR; each CDR3 protein has one entry. Among around 170,000 distinct CDR3 sequences listed, approximately 48% were seen once. Trimming took off 0 bases at V and 5 bases at J, with 4 bases between the two ends. Germline V lookup: CDR1 SQVTM, CDR2 ANQGSEA. The CDR3 sequence is 11 residues long. The clonotype originates from a human donor with aplastic anemia. J is TRBJ2-5 and V is TRBV29-1; D is unresolved. Material for sequencing was sorted CD4+, CD8+, or CD8+CD57+ T cells (not recorded which) from PBMCs. CDR3 DNA sequence: TGCAGCGTTGAAGATCGGGAGACCCAGTACTTC. This codes for CSVEDRETQYF.